This T cell receptor (beta chain) was sequenced during a study of post-analysis software for immune sequencing data. Study background: Included among the disease courses, which were recorded for the cohort, were relapsing-remitting, secondary progressive and progressive-relapsing multiple sclerosis. Overall study results and limits: Significantly lower normalized Chao1 diversity was seen in multiple sclerosis patients than in controls. With F measure, samples from one preparation batch clustered together strongly. Higher frequency in patients than in controls was seen for about five TRBV segments, with TRBV5-6, TRBV5-1 and TRBV20-1 among them.

There are 16 residues in the CDR3. Per germline, CDR1 MGHRA and CDR2 YSYEKL. Unique-molecular-identifier-tagged TCR beta cDNA libraries were used. One entry per CDR3 protein results from TCRdb running MiXCR on the PCR reads. The table records approximately 150,000 distinct CDR3 sequences, about 29% of them present only once. Comment on this clonotype: Its antigen remains unidentified. A much larger clone is a single base away; this may be a read error.

The clonotype comes from a girl aged 5-17 years with multiple sclerosis. The genes are TRBV4-1 and TRBJ2-1, with 8 bases lining up with TRBD2. The sequenced sample was blood. The CDR3 protein is CASSQAGTRTYNKQFF. The CDR3 DNA sequence: TGCGCCAGCAGCCAGGCCGGGACTAGGACCTACAATAAGCAGTTCTTC.